This T cell receptor (beta chain) was identified during a study of regulatory T cells in long-lasting Graves disease. As to this clonotype: What it binds is not known.

CDR3 regions were amplified by Arm-PCR using iRepertoire HTBI primers to build TCR beta libraries. TCRdb re-called the multiplex PCR reads through MiXCR, storing one row per CDR3 protein. The sample lists 420,000 or so distinct CDR3 sequences, over 15% occurring once. Germline loops: CDR1 MNHEY, CDR2 SVGAGI. This CDR3 has 15 amino acids. Trimming shortened V by 2 bases and J by 4 bases, and 14 bases separated the two germline ends. Stated time point: newly diagnosed GD, antithyroid drugs for less than 3 months. Extracted RNA from PBMCs served as the source of the TCR library. Study-wide points: Favored gene segments in persistent disease were TRBV28, TRBJ1-2 and TRBJ2-5. Clonotypes that were public and shared totalled roughly 3,000 in persistent patients versus roughly 1,000 in new patients.

This sample was also put to use in a study of T cells in Graves' hyperthyroidism and ophthalmopathy. As reported in that work: It was considered stable Graves' hyperthyroidism when ophthalmopathy did not progress within 18 months. The HTBI primer set served for first-round RT-PCR of the TCR CDR3.

This receptor was obtained from a young woman with Graves disease. The V and J genes are TRBV6-5 and TRBJ2-5, with D perhaps given as TRBD1 or TRBD2 (5 bases each). Sequenced material: peripheral blood mononuclear cells (PBMCs), taken at new diagnosis, from a patient treated with antithyroid drugs. CDR3 amino acids: CASSYRGLSPETQYF. CDR3 sequence (DNA): TGTGCCAGCAGTTACCGGGGCCTCTCCCCAGAGACCCAGTACTTC.